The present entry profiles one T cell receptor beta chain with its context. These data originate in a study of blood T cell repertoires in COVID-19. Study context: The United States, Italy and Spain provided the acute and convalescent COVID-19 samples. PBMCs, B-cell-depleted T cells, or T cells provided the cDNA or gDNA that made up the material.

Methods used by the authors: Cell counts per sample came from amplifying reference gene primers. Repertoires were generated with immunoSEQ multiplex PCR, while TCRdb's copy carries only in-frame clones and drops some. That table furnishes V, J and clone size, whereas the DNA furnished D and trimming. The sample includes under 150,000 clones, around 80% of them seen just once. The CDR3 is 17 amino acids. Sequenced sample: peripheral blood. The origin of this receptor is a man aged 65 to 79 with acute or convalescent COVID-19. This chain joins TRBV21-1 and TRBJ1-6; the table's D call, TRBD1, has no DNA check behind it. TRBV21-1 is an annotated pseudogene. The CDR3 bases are TGTGCCAGCAGCAAAGTGCACAGGGGATTATATAATTCACCCCTCCACTTT. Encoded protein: CASSKVHRGLYNSPLHF.